The 27 T cell receptor beta chains below were found in one sample sequenced in a study of T cells after yellow fever vaccination. TCRdb recomputed calls from the 5' RACE reads with MiXCR, one row per CDR3 protein. The table records fewer than 350,000 distinct CDR3 sequences, approximately 9% of them present only once. The sample was PBMCs, taken on the day of the first yellow fever vaccination. All receptors derive from a man between 18 and 29 years old who received the YFV17D yellow fever vaccine.

The chain employs TRBV11-1 and TRBJ2-1; D perhaps matches TRBD2 (7 bases). Trimming took 1 base from V and 9 from J, leaving 28 bases between them. Per germline, CDR1 SGHAT and CDR2 FQDESV (reference sequence). The CDR3 extends over 19 amino acids. The CDR3 DNA reads as TGTGCCAGCAGCTTAGGAACTAGCCGGGGGGCGGAGAAGCCCTCTGAGCAGTTCTTC. This translates into CASSLGTSRGAEKPSEQFF.

This clonotype has at least ten counts. J is TRBJ2-4 and V is TRBV7-2; TRBD1 aligns across 10 bases. The CDR3 runs to 20 residues. Unmatched junction bases numbered 20, after V lost 3 bases and J lost 6 bases. Germline V CDR1 and CDR2: SGHTA, FQGNSA. The CDR3 DNA is TGTGCCAGCAGCTTGGCTACCGTCCTAGATATGGGACAGGGGAGAAACATTCAGTACTTC. This gives the protein CASSLATVLDMGQGRNIQYF. The full variable domain, its missing parts supplied by reference TRBV7-2 and TRBJ2-4, is GAGVSQSPSNKVTEKGKDVELRCDPISGHTALYWYRQSLGQGLEFLIYFQGNSAPDKSGLPSDRFSAERTGGSVSTLTIQRTQQEDSAVYLCASSLATVLDMGQGRNIQYFGAGTRLSVL.

This clonotype was counted between two and nine times. The chain couples TRBV10-2 to TRBJ1-1; no reliable D call. The CDR3 is 14 amino acids. Germline V gene data show CDR1 as WSHSY and CDR2 as SAAADI. V gave up 6 bases and J gave up 5 bases, with 16 bases separating them. The CDR3 nucleotides read TGCGCCAGCAGCCTGGACGTAGGGTTTACTGAAGCTTTCTTT. Amino acid sequence: CASSLDVGFTEAFF.

This clonotype was picked up a small number of times. The chain has TRBV6-5 and TRBJ1-2, with 7 bases aligning to TRBD1. Germline V gives CDR1 MNHEY, CDR2 SVGAGI. Trimming removed 6 bases from V and 0 bases from J; junction bases left unmatched: 4. The CDR3 covers 14 residues. CDR3 bases: TGTGCCAGCAGGGGGGGGACAGCTAACTATGGCTACACCTTC. This sequence encodes CASRGGTANYGYTF.

The chain's CDR3 is CASSWGQDDSNQPQHF. DNA for the CDR3: TGTGCCAGCAGTTGGGGACAGGACGATAGCAATCAGCCCCAGCATTTT. V usage is TRBV12-3 or TRBV12-4 and J usage is TRBJ1-5, with 8 bases lining up with TRBD1. The CDR3 has 16 amino acids. The ends lost 4 bases at V and 0 bases at J; junction bases unmatched: 5.

The chain couples TRBV29-1 to TRBJ1-1; 8 bases map to TRBD1. The V gene end was trimmed by 3 bases and the J gene end by 5 bases; junction bases not matched to a gene: 8. Germline loops: CDR1 SQVTM, CDR2 ANQGSEA. The CDR3 covers 14 residues. CDR3 amino acids: CSVDRGRVYTEAFF. The DNA of the CDR3 is TGCAGCGTTGACAGGGGGCGAGTATATACTGAAGCTTTCTTT.

The table lists this clonotype with a few counts. The genes are TRBV3-1 and TRBJ2-7; a possible D gene is TRBD1 (6 bases). The CDR3 has 15 residues. Germline CDR1 is LGHDT and CDR2 is YNNKEL (reference sequence). Trimming cost V 2 bases and J 3 bases, with 14 bases left between them. CDR3 DNA sequence: TGTGCCAGCAGCCAAAACAGGGTCCCTTACTACGAGCAGTACTTC. Translating it yields CASSQNRVPYYEQYF.

The V and J genes are TRBV18 and TRBJ1-4; possibly TRBD1 for D (5 bases). The V gene's germline CDR1 is KGHSH and CDR2 LQKENI. V lost 2 bases and J lost 8, with 12 bases in between. CDR3 length: 14 amino acids. This CDR3 is CASSPVLGREKLFF. Here the CDR3 DNA reads TGTGCCAGCTCACCAGTCCTGGGGCGAGAAAAACTGTTTTTT.

This chain joins TRBV11-2 and TRBJ2-1; the match to TRBD2 covers 8 bases. Germline V gives CDR1 SGHAT, CDR2 FQNNGV. The CDR3 contains 16 residues. J lost 0 bases, V lost 6 bases, and 7 bases had no gene match. The CDR3 region is CASRPLAGSSYNEQFF. Written as DNA, the CDR3 is TGTGCCAGCAGGCCTCTAGCGGGCAGCTCCTACAATGAGCAGTTCTTC.

In this sample, this clonotype turned up many times. The V gene is TRBV12-3 or TRBV12-4, the J gene TRBJ2-1; D is ambiguous. V lost 1 base, J lost 1 base, and 2 bases lay in between. CDR3 size: 13 residues. The CDR3 DNA follows: TGTGCCAGCAGTTTAGTGTCCTACAATGAGCAGTTCTTC. Translating it yields CASSLVSYNEQFF.

This clonotype was seen more than once but under ten times. CDR3 sequence: CASSFTSLIKNIQYF. In nucleotides, the CDR3 is TGTGCCAGCAGCTTCACTAGCTTGATCAAAAACATTCAGTACTTC. The chain uses TRBV7-2 and TRBJ2-4; D is perhaps TRBD2 (6 bases). The CDR3 has 15 amino acids. Germline lookup yields CDR1 SGHTA and CDR2 FQGNSA. V was shortened by 3 bases and J by 3 bases, with 12 bases between the two germline ends.

The chain is built from TRBV5-1 and TRBJ2-2; D is possibly TRBD2 (6 bases). V lost 2 bases and J lost 5, with 13 bases in between. The CDR3 has 15 residues. Germline lookup yields CDR1 SGHRS and CDR2 YFSETQ. The CDR3 sequence: CASSFRGAATGELFF. The CDR3, as DNA: TGCGCCAGCAGCTTCCGCGGGGCCGCTACCGGGGAGCTGTTTTTT.

This chain connects TRBV4-1 to TRBJ2-5, with TRBD1 matching 9 bases. V dropped 4 bases and J dropped 3; count of bases not matched to a gene: 6. Germline CDR1 is MGHRA and CDR2 is YSYEKL. The CDR3 loop spans 15 amino acids. The CDR3 is CASSPEGQGEETQYF. The CDR3 region has the DNA TGCGCCAGCAGCCCCGAGGGACAGGGAGAAGAGACCCAGTACTTC.

V gene TRBV20-1 combines with J gene TRBJ2-7; D may be TRBD1 (5 bases). The germline CDR1 and CDR2 sequences are DFQATT and SNEGSKA (reference sequence). V was pared by 5 bases and J by 2 bases, with 16 bases between. The CDR3 totals 14 residues. CDR3 nucleotide sequence: TGCAGTGCTTATGGTGGGCAGGGCCCCTACGAGCAGTACTTC. It translates to CSAYGGQGPYEQYF.

V is TRBV20-1 and J is TRBJ1-2, with D perhaps matching TRBD1 (5 bases). This CDR3 has 13 amino acids. The germline gives CDR1 DFQATT, CDR2 SNEGSKA (reference sequence). Trimming took 6 bases from V and 3 from J, leaving 14 bases between them. CDR3 DNA: TGCAGTGCCGTTCTAGGAGGGGACTATGGCTACACCTTC. This encodes CSAVLGGDYGYTF.

This clonotype was found a few times. The V gene is TRBV5-1, the J gene TRBJ1-6, with 7 bases fitting TRBD1. The CDR3 spans 15 residues. V shed 5 bases and J 9 bases; nucleotides not matched to a gene: 11. The V gene's germline CDR1 is SGHRS and CDR2 YFSETQ. This CDR3 is CASRPLQGQGSPLHF. The DNA of the CDR3 is TGCGCCAGCAGGCCTTTACAGGGGCAGGGTTCACCCCTCCACTTT. The entire variable domain, with the rest obtained from reference TRBV5-1 and TRBJ1-6, is as follows: KAGVTQTPRYLIKTRGQQVTLSCSPISGHRSVSWYQQTPGQGLQFLFEYFSETQRNKGNFPGRFSGRQFSNSRSEMNVSTLELGDSALYLCASRPLQGQGSPLHFGNGTRLTVT.

The V gene is TRBV10-3, the J gene TRBJ2-7, with 7 bases aligning to TRBD1. CDR3 size: 13 residues. V shed 5 bases, J shed 2 bases, and the junction held 3 bases outside the gene matches. The germline CDR1 and CDR2 sequences are ENHRY and SYGVKD. CDR3 amino acids: CAISNGQAYEQYV. The CDR3, as DNA: TGTGCCATCAGTAACGGACAGGCCTACGAGCAGTACGTC.

Here the CDR3 DNA reads TGTGCCAGTAGTATCGGGACAGGAATTGGAAACACCATATATTTT. Translated, it gives CASSIGTGIGNTIYF. This chain connects TRBV19 to TRBJ1-3; 8 nucleotides line up with TRBD1. The CDR3 is 15 amino acids. Trimming removed 3 bases from V and 3 bases from J; junction bases left unmatched: 4. Germline lookup yields CDR1 LNHDA and CDR2 SQIVND (reference sequence). Full variable domain (remainder filled in from reference TRBV19 and TRBJ1-3): DGGITQSPKYLFRKEGQNVTLSCEQNLNHDAMYWYRQDPGQGLRLIYYSQIVNDFQKGDIAEGYSVSREKKESFPLTVTSAQKNPTAFYLCASSIGTGIGNTIYFGEGSWLTVV.

This clonotype has just a few counts. CDR3 DNA: TGTGCCAGCAGCTCCGACGGACGTCATTACAATGAGCAGTTCTTC. Its translation is CASSSDGRHYNEQFF. The V call is TRBV5-6, the J call TRBJ2-1, with D uncertain. Trimming removed 3 bases at V and 4 bases at J, with 14 bases between. The CDR3 covers 15 residues. Germline CDR1 SGHDT, CDR2 YYEEEE.

This clonotype was found a few times. This rearrangement joins TRBV19 to TRBJ2-1, with 10 bases matching TRBD1. This CDR3 has 15 residues. CDR1 and CDR2 from the germline V gene are LNHDA and SQIVND (reference sequence). V was clipped by 6 bases and J by 5 bases; unmatched bases: 7. The CDR3 sequence is CASRRGTGANNEQFF. DNA of the CDR3: TGTGCCAGTAGAAGGGGGACAGGGGCGAACAATGAGCAGTTCTTC.

This clonotype was counted ten times or more. The chain links TRBV5-4 to TRBJ2-1; D is ambiguous. V lost 0 bases, J lost 5 bases, and 12 bases lay in between. Looked up from germline, CDR1 is SGHNT and CDR2 is YYREEE (reference sequence). The CDR3 spans 15 residues. DNA for the CDR3: TGTGCCAGCAGCTTGGTGGGCCACGTTAACAATGAGCAGTTCTTC. This codes for CASSLVGHVNNEQFF.

The rearrangement uses TRBV20-1 and TRBJ2-5; D may be TRBD2 (5 bases). V was cut by 1 base and J by 7 bases, with 16 bases left in between. The CDR3 is 14 amino acids. Germline CDR1 DFQATT, CDR2 SNEGSKA (reference sequence). The CDR3 loop reads CSARAADAPGTQYF. Written as DNA, the CDR3 is TGCAGTGCTAGAGCAGCGGACGCGCCCGGGACCCAGTACTTC.

There are a few counts of this clonotype. The chain has TRBV29-1 and TRBJ2-2, with 9 nucleotides matching TRBD1. CDR1 is SQVTM and CDR2 is ANQGSEA in the germline V gene. CDR3 size: 12 residues. The junction had 0 bases not matched to a gene; V was cut back by 4 bases and J by 6 bases. CDR3 protein: CSVGTGAGELFF. In DNA form, the CDR3 reads TGCAGCGTTGGGACAGGGGCCGGGGAGCTGTTTTTT.

The table lists this clonotype with a few counts. The V gene is TRBV23-1, the J gene TRBJ2-1; possible D gene TRBD1, 5 bases. TRBV23-1 is assigned to the ORF class and has an uncertain function. V was cut by 2 bases and J by 4 bases, with 15 bases left in between. The CDR3 is 16 amino acids. The CDR3 nucleotides are TGCGCCAGCAGTCAAGGGGCGTATCGAAGATACAATGAGCAGTTCTTC. This codes for CASSQGAYRRYNEQFF.

This clonotype has a handful of counts. This chain uses TRBV5-1 with TRBJ2-5; the D is unclear. CDR1 and CDR2 from the germline V gene are SGHRS and YFSETQ. This CDR3 contains 15 residues. V was pared by 4 bases and J by 3 bases, with 16 bases between. The DNA of the CDR3 is TGCGCCAGCAGCCCGGGCCAGCGCGAGAAAGAGACCCAGTACTTC. It codes for CASSPGQREKETQYF. Together with reference TRBV5-1 and TRBJ2-5, the CDR3 gives the full variable domain: KAGVTQTPRYLIKTRGQQVTLSCSPISGHRSVSWYQQTPGQGLQFLFEYFSETQRNKGNFPGRFSGRQFSNSRSEMNVSTLELGDSALYLCASSPGQREKETQYFGPGTRLLVL.

The V and J genes are TRBV12-3 or TRBV12-4 and TRBJ2-7, with 7 bases that match TRBD1. The V gene end was trimmed by 5 bases and the J gene end by 7 bases; junction bases not matched to a gene: 11. The CDR3 extends over 14 amino acids. The CDR3 sequence: CASSPRTGSGEQYF. CDR3 DNA sequence: TGTGCCAGCAGTCCTCGGACAGGCTCGGGGGAGCAGTACTTC.

This clonotype was detected many times. This chain uses TRBV27 with TRBJ2-5, with 8 positions matching TRBD2. The CDR3 has 13 residues. Trimming took 8 bases from V and 4 from J; bases not matched to a gene: 6. Germline V gene lookup returns CDR1 MNHEY and CDR2 SMNVEV (reference sequence). Here the CDR3 reads CASHQAGGETQYF. Written as DNA, the CDR3 is TGTGCCAGCCACCAGGCGGGGGGAGAGACCCAGTACTTC.